The sample holds a few counts of the clone carrying this TCR beta chain. To make TCR beta libraries, researchers used iRepertoire HTBI primers and Arm-PCR of CDR3 regions. MiXCR, run by TCRdb on the multiplex PCR reads, gives a single entry per CDR3 protein. The repertoire holds approximately 400,000 distinct CDR3 sequences, around 11% seen once, with over 15% in the top ten. The sample belongs to a study of regulatory T cells in long-lasting Graves disease. Time point given: newly diagnosed GD, antithyroid drugs for less than 3 months. Scientists built the TCR library using RNA that was extracted from PBMCs. The CDR3 loop spans 10 amino acids. Trimming cost V 4 bases and J 15 bases; bases outside gene matches: 5. Germline V gives CDR1 SQVTM, CDR2 ANQGSEA. This sample also belongs to another study, concerning T cells in Graves' hyperthyroidism and ophthalmopathy. Per that study: Clinical symptoms, serum thyroxine, TRAb, thyroid ultrasound and orbital computed tomography established diagnosis.

The chain combines TRBV29-1 with TRBJ2-1; 8 bases agree with TRBD1. The receptor's source is a woman between 18 and 29 years old with Graves disease. Sample: peripheral blood mononuclear cells (PBMCs), taken at new diagnosis, from a patient treated with antithyroid drugs. This chain's CDR3 is CSVADRERFF. In DNA, the CDR3 is TGCAGCGTTGCGGACAGGGAAAGGTTCTTC.